The clone carrying this T cell receptor beta chain has more than one count but fewer than ten. Amplification yielded TCR beta CDR3 regions, with RNA transcripts as the source. The HTBI primer set served for first-round RT-PCR of the TCR CDR3. One entry per CDR3 protein results from TCRdb running MiXCR on the multiplex PCR reads. The sample holds about 640,000 distinct CDR3 sequences, less than 25% seen once. This sample is drawn from a study of T cells in Graves' hyperthyroidism and ophthalmopathy. For the diagnoses, clinical symptoms, serum thyroxine and TRAb, thyroid ultrasound and orbital computed tomography were used. The PBMCs were sourced from fresh peripheral blood (more than 9 ml). Deletions cut 1 base from V and 7 bases from J, with 14 bases between. CDR3 length: 16 amino acids.

The source of this sequence is a man aged 30 to 45 with Graves' ophthalmopathy. This rearrangement joins TRBV12-3 or TRBV12-4 to TRBJ1-6, with no clear D. Sequencing was done on a sample of blood. The CDR3 DNA is TGTGCCAGCAGTTTAGGTCCAGCAGGAACCAATTCACCCCTCCACTTT. It encodes CASSLGPAGTNSPLHF.